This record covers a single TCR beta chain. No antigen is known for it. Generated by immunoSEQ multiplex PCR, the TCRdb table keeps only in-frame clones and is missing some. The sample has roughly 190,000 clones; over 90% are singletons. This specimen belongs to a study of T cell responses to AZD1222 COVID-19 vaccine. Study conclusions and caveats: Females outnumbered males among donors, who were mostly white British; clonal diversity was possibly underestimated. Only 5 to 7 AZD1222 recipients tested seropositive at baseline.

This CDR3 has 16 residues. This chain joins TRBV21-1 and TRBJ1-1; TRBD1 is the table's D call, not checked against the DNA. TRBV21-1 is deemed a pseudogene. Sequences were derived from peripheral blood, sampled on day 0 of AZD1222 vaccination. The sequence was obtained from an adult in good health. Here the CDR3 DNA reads TGTGCCAGCAGCAAAGTGGGGGCAGTCACGAACACTGAAGCTTTCTTT. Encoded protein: CASSKVGAVTNTEAFF.